In this sample, the clone carrying this T cell receptor (beta chain) turned up once. Profiled with immunoSEQ multiplex PCR; TCRdb holds only in-frame clones, not every one. The sample consists of over 60,000 clones, roughly 71% of them appearing once. CDR3 length: 14 residues. Germline CDR1 KGHSH, CDR2 LQKENI. Deletions cut 6 bases from V and 8 bases from J, with 19 bases between. The sample comes from a study of blood T cell repertoires in COVID-19. The overall study: Specimens from acute and convalescent COVID-19 originated in the United States, Italy and Spain.

The TCR was taken from a human donor in a cohort sampled during active COVID-19. This sequence joins TRBV18 and TRBJ1-1, with D perhaps matching TRBD1 (6 bases). Material for sequencing was peripheral blood. The chain's CDR3 is CASSPSGQGKEAFF. The CDR3 DNA reads as TGTGCCAGCTCGCCTTCAGGGCAGGGGAAAGAAGCTTTCTTT.